This is a list of T cell receptor beta chains from one sample in a study of response to subunit inactivated influenza vaccine. MiXCR was run by TCRdb on the RT-PCR reads, yielding one entry per CDR3 protein. Here the sample spans roughly 650,000 distinct CDR3 sequences, more than 15% being singletons. Sequenced material: PBMCs from blood, taken 12 days after vaccination. The receptor set was obtained from a middle-aged man who received an inactivated influenza vaccine. The CDR3 runs from the conserved cysteine through the conserved F or W. The order of the fields is J gene, clone size, V gene, CDR3 length, D gene, CDR3 DNA, CDR3 protein. D genes are given only for firm matches. Expanded clones are given a class, and other clones once, few, many or no size at all.

TRBJ2-7 - TRBV4-3 15 - TGCGCCAGCAGCCAAGTAGGCAGGGGGGTCCCCGAGCAGTACTTC CASSQVGRGVPEQYF
TRBJ1-1 - TRBV28 14 - TGTGCCAGCAGTTTCCCGGGCCCGAACACTGAAGCTTTCTTT CASSFPGPNTEAFF
TRBJ1-2 few TRBV7-4 14 - TGTGCCAGCAGCTCGCGTCCCATCCAGTATGGCTACACCTTC CASSSRPIQYGYTF
TRBJ2-3 - TRBV20-1 15 TRBD2 TGCAGTGCGAGGGGGACTAGCGGGGATAAAGATACGCAGTATTTT CSARGTSGDKDTQYF
TRBJ1-2 many TRBV7-9 16 TRBD1 TGTGCCAGCAGCTTAGGCACAGGGGGCGAAGTGGATGGCTACACCTTC CASSLGTGGEVDGYTF
TRBJ2-5 - TRBV5-1 14 TRBD1 TGCGCCAGCAGCTTACAGGGGGAGCAAGAGACCCAGTACTTC CASSLQGEQETQYF
TRBJ1-6 - TRBV12-3/TRBV12-4 14 - TGTGCCAGCAGTCAACAGGGAGTCGGTTCACCCCTCCACTTT CASSQQGVGSPLHF
TRBJ2-7 - TRBV20-1 14 - TGCAGCGCTAGGGCTCAGGTGAGCTCCTACGAGCAGTACTTC CSARAQVSSYEQYF
TRBJ1-1 - TRBV6-4 14 - TGTGCCAGCAGTCGCGGAGGGGAGAACACTGAAGCTTTCTTT CASSRGGENTEAFF
TRBJ2-5 few TRBV20-1 15 - TGCAGTGCTATACTCCCCCGGGGGAGTCTCGAGACCCAGTACTTC CSAILPRGSLETQYF
TRBJ1-4 - TRBV9 14 TRBD1 TGTGCCAGCAGCGTGACAGGGGTACGGGAAAAACTGTTTTTT CASSVTGVREKLFF
TRBJ1-6 few TRBV28 14 TRBD1 TGTGCCAGCAGTACAGGGGGCCGCAATTCACCCCTCCACTTT CASSTGGRNSPLHF
TRBJ2-7 - TRBV20-1 16 - TGCAGTGCTAGAGGAGGTGGGGGGCCCCGGGGCTCCGAGCAGTACTTC CSARGGGGPRGSEQYF
TRBJ2-7 few TRBV6-1 14 TRBD2 TGTGCCAGCAGTAAGCTAGCGGGGACCTACGAGCAGTACTTC CASSKLAGTYEQYF
TRBJ2-3 - TRBV11-3 16 TRBD2 TGTGCCAGCAGCCCAGGACTAGCGGATCGCACAGATACGCAGTATTTT CASSPGLADRTDTQYF
TRBJ2-7 - TRBV4-3 15 - TGCGCCAGCAGCCAAGATGATGGCTACTCCTACGAGCAGTACTTC CASSQDDGYSYEQYF
TRBJ2-7 - TRBV27 14 TRBD1 TGTGCCAGCAGTTTTGTAGGGGGCCGCTACGAGCAGTACTTC CASSFVGGRYEQYF
TRBJ2-6 - TRBV7-2 17 TRBD1 TGTGCCAGCAGCGGGGGGACAGGGTACACTGGGGCCAACGTCCTGACTTTC CASSGGTGYTGANVLTF
TRBJ2-3 - TRBV7-8 13 - TGTGCCACCCAGGAGGGGGTAACAGATACGCAGTATTTT CATQEGVTDTQYF
TRBJ2-3 - TRBV3-1 14 - TGTGCCAGCAGCCAACAGGTAGCGGCAGATACGCAGTATTTT CASSQQVAADTQYF
TRBJ2-1 few TRBV19 15 - TGTGCCAGTAGTATGGGAGCCTCCGCCTACAATGAGCAGTTCTTC CASSMGASAYNEQFF
TRBJ2-5 many TRBV7-9 14 - TGTGCCAGCAGCTTAGCGCTGGGGAGAGAGACCCAGTACTTC CASSLALGRETQYF
TRBJ2-1 few TRBV9 14 - TGTGCCAGCAGCGCCTTACAGGGTGTGGATGAGCAGTTCTTC CASSALQGVDEQFF
TRBJ1-5 few TRBV28 13 - TGTGCCAGCAACCCCGACGTTGGTCAGCCCCAGCATTTT CASNPDVGQPQHF
TRBJ2-7 - TRBV20-1 12 - TGCAGTGCTAGAGGCCCATGGGGCGAGCAGTACTTC CSARGPWGEQYF
TRBJ2-7 - TRBV6-5 14 TRBD1 TGTGCCAGCAGTTTAGACAGGGATACCTACGAGCAGTACTTC CASSLDRDTYEQYF
TRBJ2-1 few TRBV7-9 16 - TGTGCCAGCAGCTTAGACCAGGGACCGTACTACAATGAGCAGTTCTTC CASSLDQGPYYNEQFF
TRBJ2-1 few TRBV7-9 15 TRBD1 TGTGCCAGCAGCCCCTACCCGGCAGGGGGCAATGAGCAGTTCTTC CASSPYPAGGNEQFF
TRBJ2-1 - TRBV19 12 - TGTGCCAGTAGTATTATGGGAGATGAGCAGTTCTTC CASSIMGDEQFF
TRBJ2-7 - TRBV27 16 - TGTGCCAGCAGTTTATCGATCTCGCGCGGGGCCTACGAGCAGTACTTC CASSLSISRGAYEQYF
TRBJ2-3 - TRBV5-6 20 - TGTGCCAGCAGCTTGTGGTTCTGGCCCTCTGCCAATTTTACCACAGATACGCAGTATTTT CASSLWFWPSANFTTDTQYF
TRBJ1-1 few TRBV12-3/TRBV12-4 13 - TGTGCCAGCACTGGCGATCTCAACACTGAAGCTTTCTTT CASTGDLNTEAFF
TRBJ2-7 - TRBV2 13 TRBD1 TGTGCCAGCACGACAGGGGGGGGCTACGAGCAGTACTTC CASTTGGGYEQYF
TRBJ2-5 - TRBV5-1 19 TRBD2 TGCGCCAGCAGCTTGGCAAGTATTAGCGGGGGAATGCGACAAGAGACCCAGTACTTC CASSLASISGGMRQETQYF
TRBJ2-7 - TRBV7-8 15 TRBD2 TGTGCCAGCCGCTACGGGAGGGGGAGCTCCTACGAGCAGTACTTC CASRYGRGSSYEQYF
TRBJ1-5 - TRBV20-1 13 TRBD1 TGCAGTGCTTTGGGACAGGGAGGCCAGCCCCAGCATTTT CSALGQGGQPQHF
TRBJ1-5 many TRBV20-1 14 - TGCAGTGCCCAGACGCGTCTTAGCAATCAGCCCCAGCATTTT CSAQTRLSNQPQHF
TRBJ2-7 - TRBV28 13 - TGTGCCAGCAGTTTACGCCAGGGAGGCGAGCAGTACTTC CASSLRQGGEQYF